This T cell receptor (beta chain) was profiled in a study of blood T cell repertoires in COVID-19. The wider study: Spain, Italy and the United States supplied samples that represented acute and convalescent COVID-19. The analysed material was cDNA or gDNA that came from T cells, B-cell-depleted T cells, or PBMCs.

While infection was still active, Seattle patients were enrolled and then followed longitudinally. Looked up from germline, CDR1 is ENHRY and CDR2 is SYGVKD. CDR3 length equals 12 residues. Trimming left V 3 bases short and J 7 bases short, with 9 bases between. Original processing methods: How many nucleated cells were present was estimated from reference gene primer amplification. TCRdb keeps only in-frame clones here, not all; method: immunoSEQ multiplex PCR. From that table come the V and J calls and clone size; the DNA was used to work out D and trimming. The sample has approximately 170,000 clones; approximately 86% are singletons.

The rearrangement joins TRBV10-3 to TRBJ1-1; possibly TRBD1 for D (5 bases). Sequencing was carried out using peripheral blood. The TCR was taken from a woman of 80 years or more with COVID-19, enrolled during active disease. CDR3 sequence reads: CAISDDRDEAFF. DNA of the CDR3: TGTGCCATCAGTGACGACAGAGATGAAGCTTTCTTT.